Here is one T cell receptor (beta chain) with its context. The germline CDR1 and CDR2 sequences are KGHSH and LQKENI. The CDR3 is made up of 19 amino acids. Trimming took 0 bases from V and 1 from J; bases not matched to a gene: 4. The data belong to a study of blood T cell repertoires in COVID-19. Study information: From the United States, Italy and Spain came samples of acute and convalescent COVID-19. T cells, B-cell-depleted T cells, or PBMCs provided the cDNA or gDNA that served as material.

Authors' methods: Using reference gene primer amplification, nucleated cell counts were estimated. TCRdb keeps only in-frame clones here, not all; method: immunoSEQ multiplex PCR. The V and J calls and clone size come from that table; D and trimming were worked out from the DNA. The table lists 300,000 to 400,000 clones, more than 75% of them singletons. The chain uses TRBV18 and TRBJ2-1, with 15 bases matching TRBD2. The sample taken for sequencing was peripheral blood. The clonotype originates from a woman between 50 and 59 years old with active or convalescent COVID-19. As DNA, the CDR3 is TGTGCCAGCTCACCACCGGGACTAGCGGGAGGCGGGTCCTACAATGAGCAGTTCTTC. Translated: CASSPPGLAGGGSYNEQFF.